Below, 17 T cell receptor beta chains from the same sample are listed, as sequenced in a study of blood T cells in healthy people across ages. For the second PCR, which ran for about 7 to 11 cycles, a sample-barcoded 5' primer and a J-beta primer mix were used. Each CDR3 protein is one row after TCRdb ran MiXCR on the 5' RACE reads. The data show over a million distinct CDR3 sequences, less than 50% seen once. The sample taken for sequencing was blood. All receptors derive from a woman aged 55-70 years in good health.

This chain uses TRBV5-1 with TRBJ2-3; D remains ambiguous. The CDR3 consists of 15 residues. Trimming removed 0 bases from V and 2 bases from J, with 10 bases in between. The V gene's germline CDR1 is SGHRS and CDR2 YFSETQ. The CDR3 is CASSLASSLTDTQYF. In nucleotides, the CDR3 is TGCGCCAGCAGCTTGGCCAGTAGCCTCACAGATACGCAGTATTTT.

This chain uses TRBV2 with TRBJ1-2; 9 positions agree with TRBD1. The CDR3 runs to 14 residues. Germline V lookup: CDR1 SNHLY, CDR2 FYNNEI. Trimming removed 3 bases from V and 4 bases from J; junction bases left unmatched: 3. The DNA for the CDR3 is TGTGCCAGCAGTGAGGGACAGGGATTCTATGGCTACACCTTC. As protein: CASSEGQGFYGYTF.

There are a few counts of this clonotype. The rearrangement links TRBV13 to TRBJ2-7, with 13 bases that match TRBD2. CDR1 PRHDT and CDR2 FYEKMQ come from the germline V gene (reference sequence). The CDR3 totals 15 residues. The V gene end was trimmed by 5 bases and the J gene end by 5 bases; junction bases not matched to a gene: 6. CDR3 nucleotide sequence: TGTGCCAGCAGCCTCACTAGCGGGAGGGCCGACGAGCAGTACTTC. Translation: CASSLTSGRADEQYF.

This chain connects TRBV27 to TRBJ2-5, with 7 positions matching TRBD2. J lost 2 bases, V lost 3 bases, and 6 bases had no gene match. CDR1 is MNHEY and CDR2 is SMNVEV in the germline V gene (reference sequence). The length of the CDR3 is 15 residues. The CDR3 loop is CASSFGRAGQETQYF. The DNA for the CDR3 is TGTGCCAGCAGTTTTGGGAGGGCGGGGCAAGAGACCCAGTACTTC.

The chain recombines TRBV20-1 with TRBJ2-5; 7 nucleotides agree with TRBD2. Unmatched junction bases numbered 5, after V lost 0 bases and J lost 1 base. Germline V CDR1 and CDR2: DFQATT, SNEGSKA (reference sequence). The CDR3 is made up of 15 amino acids. CDR3 sequence reads: CSARDRRGTQETQYF. The CDR3 DNA follows: TGCAGTGCTAGAGATCGGCGGGGGACCCAAGAGACCCAGTACTTC.

This clonotype was seen many times. This chain uses TRBV27 with TRBJ1-1, with D perhaps matching TRBD1 (6 bases). The CDR3 has 12 amino acids. Germline CDR1 reads MNHEY; CDR2 reads SMNVEV (reference sequence). V was cut by 8 bases and J by 8 bases, with 15 bases left in between. As DNA, the CDR3 is TGTGCCAGCGGGCAGGGGCGTTACGAAGCTTTCTTT. This translates into CASGQGRYEAFF.

The chain joins TRBV28 to TRBJ2-7; D possibly matches TRBD1 or TRBD2 (5 bases each). CDR3 length: 16 amino acids. CDR1 and CDR2 (germline): MDHEN, SYDVKM. V lost 5 bases and J 1 base, leaving 18 bases between the germline ends. The CDR3 here is CASSLVPGLLSYEQYF. CDR3 DNA sequence: TGTGCCAGCAGTCTCGTGCCGGGGCTATTGTCCTACGAGCAGTACTTC.

The chain employs TRBV28 and TRBJ2-7; 12 bases agree with TRBD2. The CDR3 is 14 residues long. CDR1 and CDR2 from the germline V gene are MDHEN and SYDVKM. With 10 bases clipped from V and 1 base from J, the junction kept 5 bases outside the gene matches. CDR3 amino acids: CAIQTSGGSYEQYF. CDR3 DNA sequence: TGTGCCATCCAAACTAGCGGGGGGTCCTACGAGCAGTACTTC.

This clonotype appeared a few times. The chain uses TRBV12-3 or TRBV12-4 and TRBJ2-7; D is undetermined. V was clipped by 3 bases and J by 1 base, with 10 bases between them. The CDR3 runs 14 residues. In DNA form, the CDR3 reads TGTGCCAGCAGTTTCCGGACGGGTTCCTACGAGCAGTACTTC. Protein product: CASSFRTGSYEQYF.

This rearrangement joins TRBV7-2 to TRBJ2-7; 9 bases fit TRBD2. Trimming cost V 4 bases and J 0 bases; bases outside gene matches: 4. The CDR3 is 15 amino acids. Germline values: CDR1 SGHTA, CDR2 FQGNSA. The chain's CDR3 is CASSSHSGGSYEQYF. The CDR3 DNA is TGTGCCAGCAGCTCCCATAGCGGGGGCTCCTACGAGCAGTACTTC.

This clonotype is a singleton in its sample. The V call is TRBV5-6, the J call TRBJ2-7; D may be TRBD2 (5 bases). CDR1 is SGHDT and CDR2 is YYEEEE in the germline V gene. The CDR3 totals 14 residues. The V and J ends lost 5 bases and 7 bases respectively, with 19 bases between them. Here the CDR3 reads CASSQWTDYNEQYF. The CDR3 bases are TGTGCCAGCAGTCAATGGACCGACTACAATGAGCAGTACTTC.

A remark on this clonotype: One junction end does not reproduce the germline sequence, and a read error may be involved. The genes are TRBV7-9 and TRBJ2-4; 7 bases map to TRBD1. This CDR3 has 15 residues. Germline V gives CDR1 SEHNR, CDR2 FQNEAQ (reference sequence). Here the CDR3 reads CAGSPGQVAKNIQYF. CDR3 nucleotide sequence: TGTGCCGGCAGCCCCGGACAGGTAGCCAAAAACATTCAGTACTTC.

This clonotype has more than one count but fewer than ten. This chain links TRBV27 with TRBJ1-6; D not resolved. Germline CDR1 reads MNHEY; CDR2 reads SMNVEV (reference sequence). The CDR3 contains 16 residues. V was shortened by 6 bases and J by 7 bases, with 19 bases between the two germline ends. The CDR3 region has the DNA TGTGCCAGCAGCCATCTACAGACTGAAGCAAATTCACCCCTCCACTTT. It yields the protein CASSHLQTEANSPLHF.

The rearrangement links TRBV3-1 to TRBJ2-5, with D possibly TRBD2 on 5 matching bases. V was trimmed by 4 bases and J by 6 bases, leaving 15 bases between them. CDR1 is LGHDT, CDR2 YNNKEL, per germline (reference sequence). The CDR3 covers 14 residues. The CDR3 DNA follows: TGTGCCAGCAGCCTCCCGGGGAATCCAAAGACCCAGTACTTC. As protein: CASSLPGNPKTQYF.

This chain joins TRBV28 and TRBJ2-2; D remains unclear. CDR1 is MDHEN, CDR2 SYDVKM, per germline. The CDR3 spans 13 residues. Trimming cost V 8 bases and J 0 bases, with 7 bases left between them. The CDR3 loop reads CASLRPNTGELFF. Written as DNA, the CDR3 is TGTGCCAGCCTTAGACCGAACACCGGGGAGCTGTTTTTT. The full variable domain, in which reference TRBV28 and TRBJ2-2 provide the parts outside the CDR3, is DVKVTQSSRYLVKRTGEKVFLECVQDMDHENMFWYRQDPGLGLRLIYFSYDVKMKEKGDIPEGYSVSREKKERFSLILESASTNQTSMYLCASLRPNTGELFFGEGSRLTVL.

The gene calls are TRBV7-6 and TRBJ2-3; 8 nucleotides line up with TRBD2. This CDR3 is built from 16 residues. Germline assignment: CDR1 SGHVS and CDR2 FNYEAQ. The trim removed 5 bases at V and 0 bases at J, leaving 7 bases unmatched. CDR3 bases: TGTGCCAGCAGCCCCCCCCAGCGGGGGAGCACAGATACGCAGTATTTT. Translated, it gives CASSPPQRGSTDTQYF. Using reference TRBV7-6 and TRBJ2-3 for the parts outside the CDR3, the full variable domain is GAGVSQSPRYKVTKRGQDVALRCDPISGHVSLYWYRQALGQGPEFLTYFNYEAQQDKSGLPNDRFSAERPEGSISTLTIQRTEQRDSAMYRCASSPPQRGSTDTQYFGPGTRLTVL.

This sequence joins TRBV5-6 and TRBJ2-7, with 7 bases matching TRBD2. The germline gives CDR1 SGHDT, CDR2 YYEEEE. Losses at the gene ends were 5 bases for V and 3 bases for J; bases not matched to a gene: 11. The CDR3 extends over 15 amino acids. CDR3 region: CASRTSGKGYYEQYF. The CDR3 DNA follows: TGTGCCAGCAGGACCAGCGGGAAGGGGTACTACGAGCAGTACTTC.